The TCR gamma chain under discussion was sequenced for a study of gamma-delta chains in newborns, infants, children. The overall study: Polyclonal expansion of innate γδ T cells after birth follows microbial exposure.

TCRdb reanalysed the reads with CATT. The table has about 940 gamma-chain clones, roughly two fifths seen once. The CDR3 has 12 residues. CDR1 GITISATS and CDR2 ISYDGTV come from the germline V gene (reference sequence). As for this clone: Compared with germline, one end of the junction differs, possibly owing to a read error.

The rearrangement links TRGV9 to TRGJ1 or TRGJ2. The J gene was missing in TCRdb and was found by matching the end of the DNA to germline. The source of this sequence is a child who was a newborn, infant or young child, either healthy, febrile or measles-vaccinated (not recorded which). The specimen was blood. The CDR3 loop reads CALREVENKKLF. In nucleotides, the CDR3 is TGTGCCTTGCGGGAGGTAGAGAATAAGAAACTCTTT.